The T cell receptor beta chain under discussion was sequenced for a study of technical replicates of blood from a handful of donors. CDR1 MNHEY and CDR2 SVGAGI come from the germline V gene. Between the trimmed V and J ends, which lost 2 bases and 0 bases, there was a span of 7 bases. The CDR3 extends over 14 amino acids. TCRdb's copy holds only in-frame clones and misses some; the assay was immunoSEQ multiplex PCR. The sample has about 75,000 clones, approximately 96% seen once. The sequenced sample consisted of T cells isolated from PBMCs. The clonotype comes from a human donor in good health. This sequence joins TRBV6-5 and TRBJ1-2, with unresolved D. CDR3 nucleotide sequence: TGTGCCAGCAGTTACGACACCTCTAACTATGGCTACACCTTC. Translation gives CASSYDTSNYGYTF.